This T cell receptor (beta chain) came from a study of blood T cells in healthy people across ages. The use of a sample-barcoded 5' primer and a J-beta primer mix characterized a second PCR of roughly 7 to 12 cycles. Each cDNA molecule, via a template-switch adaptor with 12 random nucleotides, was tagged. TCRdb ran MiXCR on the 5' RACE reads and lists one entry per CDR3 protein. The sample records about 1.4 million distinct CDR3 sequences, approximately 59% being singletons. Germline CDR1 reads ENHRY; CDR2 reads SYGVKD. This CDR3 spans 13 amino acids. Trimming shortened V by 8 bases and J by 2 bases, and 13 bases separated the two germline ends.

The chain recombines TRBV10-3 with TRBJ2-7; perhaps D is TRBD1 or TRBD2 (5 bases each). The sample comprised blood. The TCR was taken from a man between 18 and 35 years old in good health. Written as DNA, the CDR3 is TGTGCCATCCGTCAGGGACCGCCCTACGAGCAGTACTTC. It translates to CAIRQGPPYEQYF.